This T cell receptor beta chain was obtained from a study of blood T cell repertoires in COVID-19 (dated by TCRdb to 2020 to 2021). Concerning the study at large: The collaborator samples originated in the United States, Italy and Spain and spanned the acute and convalescent phases of COVID-19. Where available, HLA class I and class II types were taken from metadata supplied by the sample provider and were not determined by assay-based typing. A de-identified subject ID, COVID-19 status, age in years and sex were almost always included in the sample metadata. The repertoires were released in a freely available public database intended as a resource for research on the immune response to SARS-CoV-2. Deeply sampled blood TCRbeta repertoires from subjects exposed to, actively infected with, or recovered from COVID-19 were included in the dataset. The prospective study material was composed of cDNA or gDNA derived from T cells, B-cell-depleted T cells, or PBMCs. The samples were drawn from two sources: the first 160 participants of the ongoing ImmuneRACE study, and fewer than 1,500 subjects contributed by 6 global collaborators. Study-wide conclusions, independent of this receptor: The quantity of clinical and demographic metadata differed by source and by participant and was supplied without curation.

V is cut by 5 bases and J by 6 bases, and the space between the germline ends is 13 bases. Measured from the cysteine to the phenylalanine, the CDR3 is 14 residues long. Here the CDR3 DNA is all that survives: 42 bases in frame from base 1. The germline V gene provides CDR1 MNHEY and CDR2 SVGAGI. TCRbeta CDR3 regions were amplified from genomic DNA using the immunoSEQ Assay, a bias-controlled multiplex PCR. The authors processed their data as follows. Nucleated cell counts per sample were estimated from amplification of reference gene primers within the assay. Sequence reads were collapsed and filtered to measure the absolute abundance of every unique TCRbeta CDR3 rearrangement. For each sample, productive Simpson clonality was calculated as the square root of Simpson's diversity index over productive rearrangements. TCRdb retrieved this table from immuneACCESS and kept in-frame rearrangements only. Not all clones are present; in checked studies, unresolved V genes account for under half, and no reason is known for the remainder. The DNA was the basis for D and trimming; V, J and clone size are from that table. The sample has about 220,000 clones on record, about 90% of them singletons. The ten largest clones take up over 1.5% of the sample.

The collaborating institutions used their own protocols to collect whole blood in K2EDTA tubes. For TCRbeta analysis, collaborator samples were shipped as frozen whole blood, as isolated PBMCs, or as DNA extracted from either sample type. Comments on this clone: It has no known antigen specificity. No base quality values were provided; no much bigger clone lies one nucleotide off.

The sequence came from a man aged 35 to 55 with active or convalescent COVID-19. Sequenced material: peripheral blood. The sequence joins TRBV6-5 to TRBJ2-2; no confident D gene assignment can be made. The DNA sequence is given as TGTGCCAGCAGTCCCCCCTGGGCCTCCGGGGAGCTGTTTTTT. This translates into CASSPPWASGELFF.